A selection of T cell receptor beta chains follows, all from one sample in a study of blood T cell repertoires in COVID-19. Using immunoSEQ multiplex PCR, the repertoire was profiled, and TCRdb retains in-frame clones only, with some absent. The sample records approximately 250,000 clones, just under 85% being singletons. The source material was peripheral blood. The receptors derive from a woman aged 55 to 70 with active or convalescent COVID-19. Both conserved end residues are part of each CDR3. The D gene is left open where the match is weak. Size values are once, few and many counts, or a class for expanded clones, and some rows have none.

v_call,d_call,j_call,clone_size,cdr3_aa,cdr3_nt
TRBV5-1,TRBD2,TRBJ2-1,NA,CASSWEPGLAGKQFF,TGCGCCAGCAGCTGGGAGCCGGGACTAGCGGGAAAGCAGTTCTTC
TRBV28,NA,TRBJ1-2,NA,CASSRRVQSNYGYTF,TGTGCCAGCAGTCGGAGGGTTCAGTCTAACTATGGCTACACCTTC
TRBV5-1,NA,TRBJ1-4,NA,CASSLLGPPNEKLFF,TGCGCCAGCAGCTTGCTTGGGCCACCTAATGAAAAACTGTTTTTT
TRBV19,TRBD1,TRBJ1-4,NA,CASSLTGTAPGGEKLFF,TGTGCCAGTAGCCTGACCGGGACAGCCCCAGGGGGTGAAAAACTGTTTTTT
TRBV19,TRBD2,TRBJ2-7,NA,CASSMGLASLWEQYF,TGTGCCAGTAGTATGGGACTAGCTAGCTTGTGGGAGCAGTACTTC
TRBV6-1,TRBD2,TRBJ2-3,NA,CASSEDGGSADTQYF,TGTGCCAGCAGTGAAGATGGCGGGAGTGCAGATACGCAGTATTTT
TRBV6-1,NA,TRBJ1-4,NA,CASSDRQVGEKLFF,TGTGCCAGCAGTGACAGACAGGTTGGGGAAAAACTGTTTTTT
TRBV5-5,TRBD1,TRBJ1-2,NA,CASSLTGDRNYGYTF,TGTGCCAGCAGCTTGACAGGGGATCGTAACTATGGCTACACCTTC
TRBV7-2,NA,TRBJ1-1,NA,CASSLGSNTEAFF,TGTGCCAGCAGCTTGGGGAGCAACACTGAAGCTTTCTTT
TRBV7-9,TRBD1,TRBJ1-1,NA,CASSPQDRGRGNTEAFF,TGTGCCAGCAGCCCGCAGGACAGGGGGCGAGGGAACACTGAAGCTTTCTTT
TRBV12-5,TRBD2,TRBJ2-5,NA,CARFRTSGPQETQYF,TGTGCTCGCTTCCGGACTAGCGGCCCCCAAGAGACCCAGTACTTC
TRBV6-5,NA,TRBJ1-5,NA,CASTGSGGNQPQHF,TGTGCCAGCACCGGGAGTGGGGGCAATCAGCCCCAGCATTTT
TRBV19,TRBD2,TRBJ2-3,NA,CASSMSLAGGTDTQYF,TGTGCCAGTAGTATGTCGCTAGCGGGAGGAACAGATACGCAGTATTTT
TRBV10-3,NA,TRBJ1-5,NA,CAISASGQPQHF,TGTGCCATCAGCGCCTCAGGGCAGCCCCAGCATTTT
TRBV5-1,TRBD2,TRBJ2-5,NA,CASSSWTSGRAGETQYF,TGCGCCAGCAGCTCCTGGACTAGCGGGAGGGCCGGTGAGACCCAGTACTTC
TRBV6-5,NA,TRBJ1-3,NA,CASSPTASGNTIYF,TGTGCCAGCAGTCCTACAGCCTCTGGAAACACCATATATTTT
TRBV28,TRBD2,TRBJ2-1,NA,CASSLRRTSAIYNEQFF,TGTGCCAGCAGTTTACGCCGGACTAGCGCCATTTACAATGAGCAGTTCTTC
TRBV5-6,TRBD1,TRBJ1-2,NA,CASSLGTGGYYGYTF,TGTGCCAGCAGCTTGGGGACAGGGGGGTACTATGGCTACACCTTC
TRBV3-1/TRBV3-2,NA,TRBJ1-4,NA,CASSQDWARGGEKLFF,TGTGCCAGCAGCCAAGATTGGGCCCGGGGTGGCGAAAAACTGTTTTTT
TRBV5-1,NA,TRBJ2-2,once,CASSLESTANTGELFF,TGCGCCAGCAGCTTGGAAAGTACAGCGAACACCGGGGAGCTGTTTTTT
TRBV6-5,NA,TRBJ1-6,NA,CASSPAGGESPLHF,TGTGCCAGCAGCCCGGCGGGGGGGGAGTCACCCCTCCACTTT
TRBV12-3/TRBV12-4,NA,TRBJ2-5,NA,CASSLRQLETQYF,TGTGCCAGCAGTTTGAGGCAGCTAGAGACCCAGTACTTC
TRBV27,TRBD1,TRBJ1-5,NA,CASSDSGTGNQPQHF,TGTGCCAGCAGTGATAGCGGGACAGGGAATCAGCCCCAGCATTTT
TRBV2,TRBD2,TRBJ2-2,NA,CASSERLAGVGGELFF,TGTGCCAGCAGTGAGCGACTAGCGGGAGTTGGCGGGGAGCTGTTTTTT
TRBV2,TRBD1,TRBJ1-2,once,CADTPGQGVYGYTF,TGTGCCGATACACCCGGACAGGGGGTCTATGGCTACACCTTC
TRBV6-5,TRBD1,TRBJ1-2,NA,CASSRRDRGYGYTF,TGTGCCAGCAGTCGCCGGGACAGGGGATATGGCTACACCTTC
TRBV18,NA,TRBJ2-5,once,CASSLEGVLETQYF,TGTGCCAGCTCACTCGAGGGGGTACTCGAGACCCAGTACTTC
TRBV6-1,NA,TRBJ1-2,NA,CASSEGAGLRGYTF,TGTGCCAGCAGTGAAGGGGCAGGGTTGCGTGGCTACACCTTC
TRBV3-1/TRBV3-2,TRBD1,TRBJ2-2,NA,CASSQGDRGYTGELFF,TGTGCCAGCAGCCAAGGGGACAGGGGATACACCGGGGAGCTGTTTTTT
TRBV6-6,TRBD2,TRBJ2-1,NA,CASSYSVAGGPGEQFF,TGTGCCAGCAGTTACTCGGTAGCGGGGGGGCCCGGTGAGCAGTTCTTC
TRBV4-1,TRBD2,TRBJ2-1,NA,CASSQESSGGWEQFF,TGCGCCAGCAGCCAAGAGTCTAGCGGGGGTTGGGAGCAGTTCTTC
TRBV30,NA,TRBJ2-3,NA,CACISGSTDTQYF,TGTGCCTGTATAAGCGGGAGCACAGATACGCAGTATTTT
TRBV27,NA,TRBJ2-2,NA,CASSLELYTGELFF,TGTGCCAGCAGTTTGGAGCTGTACACCGGGGAGCTGTTTTTT